One T cell receptor beta chain is described in this entry. Its antigen remains unknown. Trimming removed 2 bases from V and 8 bases from J, with 13 bases in between. This CDR3 has 13 amino acids. The germline CDR1 and CDR2 sequences are WNHNN and SYGVQD (reference sequence). This sample was included in a study of siplizumab effects on memory and regulatory T cells. General observations from the study: Proliferating siplizumab-cultured Tregs lacked confirmed suppressive function. The naive T cell population seemed more diverse than memory cells and seemed a major contributor to the alloresponse. The drug siplizumab significantly decreased the alloreactive sequences that could be traced to unstimulated CD4+ memory cells.

Each sample had 9.3 x 10^4 or so TCR templates assayed. Clones were read by immunoSEQ multiplex PCR, and TCRdb kept only the in-frame ones, dropping some. This sample carries approximately 120,000 clones, about 91% of them seen once, and the ten largest clones take about 0.78%. This receptor was obtained from a human donor in good health. The rearrangement uses TRBV10-1 and TRBJ2-7; no reliable D call. Input material: Tregs sorted from blood. CDR3 sequence reads: CASSEETDRKQYF. CDR3 DNA sequence: TGCGCCAGCAGTGAGGAAACGGATAGGAAGCAGTACTTC.